The clone carrying this T cell receptor beta chain was recorded at least ten times. Antigen specificity is unknown. Blood was sampled at initial diagnosis of hyperthyroidism, prior to onset of any ophthalmopathy symptoms. The source of the PBMCs was 9.5 to 10 ml of fresh peripheral blood. What was amplified from RNA transcripts were TCR beta CDR3 regions. The study used the HTBI primer set for a first-round RT-PCR of the TCR CDR3. In TCRdb, the multiplex PCR reads were re-called with MiXCR into one record per CDR3 protein. Of about 360,000 distinct CDR3 sequences detected, less than 20% appear once; the ten largest clones hold around a quarter. This sample was included in a study of T cells in Graves' hyperthyroidism and ophthalmopathy. Study context: Peripheral blood specimens were obtained at initial diagnosis, prior to any treatment.

Study-level findings and limits: The model predicted ophthalmopathy a median roughly 6.5 months before onset.

Sample: blood. The TCR originated in a young woman with Graves' hyperthyroidism that later progressed to Graves' ophthalmopathy.

The CDR3, as DNA: TGTGCCAGCAGTTTAAACCGGAACACTGAAGCTTTCTTT. This translates into CASSLNRNTEAFF. This rearrangement joins TRBV27 to TRBJ1-1, with D hard to call. The germline V gene has CDR1 MNHEY and CDR2 SMNVEV (reference sequence). The V end was cut by 2 bases, the J end by 1 base, with 5 bases between. The CDR3 extends over 13 amino acids.